The 5 T cell receptor beta chains reported below all come from one sample, sequenced in a study of vaccination effects on CD4 cells after COVID-19. With approximately 10 days of culture completed, CD4+ T cells were isolated. These TCRs' antigens remain unknown. Method: immunoSEQ multiplex PCR; TCRdb's copy keeps in-frame clones and lacks some. The data show 40,000 or so clones, about four fifths seen once. The input for sequencing was CD4+ T cells from PBMCs cultured without peptide, taken before COVID-19 vaccination. These receptors originate from a human donor who received a COVID-19 vaccine.

The chain uses TRBV7-2 and TRBJ2-7; tentatively, D is TRBD1 (6 bases). Trimming removed 5 bases at V and 3 bases at J, with 11 bases between. The CDR3 is 13 residues long. Germline loops: CDR1 SGHTA, CDR2 FQGNSA. This chain's CDR3 is CASSPGQFYEQYF. CDR3 nucleotide sequence: TGTGCCAGCAGCCCCGGACAGTTCTACGAGCAGTACTTC.

This clone was found once. The J gene is TRBJ1-1, the V gene TRBV11-2; perhaps TRBD1 as D (5 bases). Looked up from germline, CDR1 is SGHAT and CDR2 is FQNNGV. Between the trimmed V and J ends, which lost 4 bases and 6 bases, there was a span of 9 bases. The CDR3 spans 12 residues. The CDR3 DNA reads as TGTGCCAGCAGCTGGGGGGTGGCTGAAGCTTTCTTT. It encodes CASSWGVAEAFF.

This chain connects TRBV7-2 to TRBJ1-4; 7 bases are shared with TRBD1. The CDR3 covers 13 residues. CDR1 and CDR2 from the germline V gene are SGHTA and FQGNSA. With V trimmed by 6 bases and J by 6 bases, 4 bases remained unmatched. CDR3: CASRGGSYEKLFF. CDR3 DNA sequence: TGTGCCAGCAGAGGGGGCAGTTATGAAAAACTGTTTTTT.

The chain combines TRBV28 with TRBJ1-1, with unresolved D. Germline V CDR1 and CDR2: MDHEN, SYDVKM. CDR3 length: 16 amino acids. Between the trimmed V and J ends, which lost 2 bases and 2 bases, there was a span of 15 bases. The CDR3: CASSLRGRALNTEAFF. DNA of the CDR3: TGTGCCAGCAGTTTACGCGGACGGGCCCTTAACACTGAAGCTTTCTTT.

This chain links TRBV19 with TRBJ1-6; a weak D match, TRBD1 (5 bases). V was trimmed by 7 bases and J by 7 bases, leaving 17 bases between them. The CDR3 has 15 amino acids. Germline V gives CDR1 LNHDA, CDR2 SQIVND (reference sequence). CDR3 in amino acids: CASTPRGARNSPLHF. The CDR3 nucleotides are TGTGCCAGTACCCCCCGAGGGGCGCGGAATTCACCCCTCCACTTT.